This T cell receptor (beta chain) originates from a study of blood T cell repertoires in COVID-19. About the study: Both acute and convalescent COVID-19 samples were obtained from the United States, Italy and Spain. PBMCs, B-cell-depleted T cells, or T cells provided the cDNA or gDNA that made up the material.

In the authors' methods: The assay estimated nucleated cells by amplifying reference gene primers. The data were produced by immunoSEQ multiplex PCR, yet TCRdb's version contains in-frame clones alone and is incomplete. V, J and clone size reflect that table, while D and trimming were determined from the DNA. The profile shows over 95,000 clones, more than 80% of them singletons. The CDR3 runs to 15 residues. Germline-derived CDR1 and CDR2 are MNHNY and SVGAGI (reference sequence). Trimming cost V 6 bases and J 4 bases; bases outside gene matches: 8. Followed longitudinally, the Seattle patients had been enrolled during active infection.

Specimen: peripheral blood. V usage is TRBV6-6 and J usage is TRBJ2-7; 11 positions match TRBD2. This receptor was obtained from a woman aged 60-75 years with COVID-19, enrolled during active disease. In nucleotides, the CDR3 is TGTGCCAGCAGCCTTCACACTAGCGGGGGTTACGAGCAGTACTTC. It translates to CASSLHTSGGYEQYF.